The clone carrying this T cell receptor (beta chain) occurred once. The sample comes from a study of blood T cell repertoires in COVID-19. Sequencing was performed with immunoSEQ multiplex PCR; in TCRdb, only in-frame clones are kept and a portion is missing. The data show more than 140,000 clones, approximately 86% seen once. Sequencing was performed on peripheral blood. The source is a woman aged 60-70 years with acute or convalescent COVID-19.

The CDR3 DNA reads TGCGCCAGCAGCCAAGAGTCCGGACTAGTTCTCTACGAGCAGTACTTC. This codes for CASSQESGLVLYEQYF. This rearrangement joins TRBV4-1 to TRBJ2-7, with TRBD2 matching 7 bases. The CDR3 length is 16 residues. CDR1 and CDR2 (germline): MGHRA, YSYEKL. J gave up 3 bases and V 0 bases, and 8 bases lay outside the gene matches.